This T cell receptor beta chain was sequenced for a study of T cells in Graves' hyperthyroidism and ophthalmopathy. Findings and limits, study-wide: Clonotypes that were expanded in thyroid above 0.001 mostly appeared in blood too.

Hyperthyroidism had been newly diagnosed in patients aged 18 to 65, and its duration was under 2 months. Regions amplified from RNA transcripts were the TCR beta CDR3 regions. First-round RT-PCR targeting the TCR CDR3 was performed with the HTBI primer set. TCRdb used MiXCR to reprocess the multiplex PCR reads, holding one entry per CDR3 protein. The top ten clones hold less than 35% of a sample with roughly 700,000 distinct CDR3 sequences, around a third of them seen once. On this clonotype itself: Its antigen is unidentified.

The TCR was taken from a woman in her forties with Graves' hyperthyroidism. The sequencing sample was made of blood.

In DNA form, the CDR3 reads TGTGCCAGTAGTCCGGGACTAGCGGCCTCCTACGAGCAGTACTTC. This codes for CASSPGLAASYEQYF. This sequence joins TRBV19 and TRBJ2-7, with 11 positions matching TRBD2. Germline CDR1 reads LNHDA; CDR2 reads SQIVND (reference sequence). The J segment lost 0 bases and the V segment lost 5 bases, leaving 3 bases of the junction unmatched. This CDR3 is built from 15 residues.